This T cell receptor (beta chain) is from a study of shared T cell receptors in the human thymus. The germline gives CDR1 KGHSH, CDR2 LQKENI. The CDR3 is 15 residues long. The J segment lost 0 bases and the V segment lost 4 bases, leaving 3 bases of the junction unmatched. Sequencing used immunoSEQ multiplex PCR; TCRdb keeps in-frame clones, though not all of them. This table holds 700,000 to 750,000 clones, approximately 83% found once. These data were also reused for a study on human thymus T cells. According to that study: The sample donors, healthy Finnish infants, were having corrective surgery for congenital heart defects. The thymus tissue came from resections taken during corrective heart surgery. Apparent skewing of V and J gene usage characterized both thymic and blood repertoires. What related research reported was that thymic repertoires overlapped highly among unrelated individuals.

The source is a girl under three years old with a congenital heart defect. This chain connects TRBV18 to TRBJ1-1; TRBD1 aligns across 9 bases. The specimen was thymocytes. DNA for the CDR3: TGTGCCAGCTCACTCGGGACAGGGATGAACACTGAAGCTTTCTTT. Amino acid sequence: CASSLGTGMNTEAFF.